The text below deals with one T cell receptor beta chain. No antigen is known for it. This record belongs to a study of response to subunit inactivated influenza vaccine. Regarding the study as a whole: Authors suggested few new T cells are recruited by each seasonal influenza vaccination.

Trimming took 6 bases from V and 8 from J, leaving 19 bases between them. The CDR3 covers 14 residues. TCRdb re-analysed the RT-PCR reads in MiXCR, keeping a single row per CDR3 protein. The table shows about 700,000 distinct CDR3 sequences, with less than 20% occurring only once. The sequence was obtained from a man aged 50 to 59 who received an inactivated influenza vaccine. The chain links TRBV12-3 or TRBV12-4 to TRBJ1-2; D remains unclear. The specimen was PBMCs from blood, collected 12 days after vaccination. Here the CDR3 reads CASSQRTRSRGYTF. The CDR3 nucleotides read TGTGCCAGCAGCCAACGGACCAGGTCGCGGGGCTACACCTTC.